This T cell receptor beta chain was sequenced during a study of blood T cell repertoires in COVID-19. Overall study: There were acute and convalescent COVID-19 samples, and they came from the United States, Italy and Spain. Sources were T cells, B-cell-depleted T cells, or PBMCs; the material itself was cDNA or gDNA.

The V end was cut by 2 bases, the J end by 5 bases, with 15 bases between. The CDR3 has 15 amino acids. Germline CDR1 reads SGHTA; CDR2 reads FQGTGA. As originally analysed: Reference gene primers were amplified, and this amplification served to estimate nucleated cell counts. The method was immunoSEQ multiplex PCR; TCRdb's version includes in-frame clones alone and lacks a portion of them. V and J calls and clone size are those listed in that table; D and trimming were worked out from the DNA. The sample carries 150,000 to 200,000 clones, approximately 84% recorded once. What was sequenced was peripheral blood. This chain uses TRBV7-3 with TRBJ1-1; the D gene is possibly TRBD1 (6 bases). This TCR was recovered from a human donor with acute or convalescent COVID-19. The donor label of this sample is uncertain. The CDR3 DNA is TGTGCCAGCAGCTTAGAAGGACAGAGGGAGACTGAAGCTTTCTTT. Residues: CASSLEGQRETEAFF.